The next 10 T cell receptor beta chains were all read from a single sample in a study of CD8 T cells in ankylosing spondylitis (TCRdb year 2017). Receptor amplification or capture employed 5' RACE. For sequencing, an Illumina HiSeq 2500 was employed. Clones were called with MiXCR by TCRdb after fastp trimmed the public reads at Q25, and only in-frame beta chains were retained. Each CDR3 protein gets just one entry, which takes the most common genes and DNA from the rows behind it. Across this sample there are approximately 350,000 distinct CDR3 sequences, with 14% to 15% seen only once. 1.1% of the sample goes to the ten largest clones. The sample comprised blood, either unsorted or a sorted T cell fraction (not recorded which). These receptors came from a male donor with ankylosing spondylitis or in good health (not recorded which).

The chain has TRBV18 and TRBJ1-6; no definite D call. The CDR3 extends over 15 amino acids. Germline values: CDR1 KGHSH, CDR2 LQKENI. V was shortened by 4 bases and J by 1 base, with 8 bases between the two germline ends. The chain's CDR3 is CASSLLRSYNSPLHF. Written as DNA, the CDR3 is TGTGCCAGCTCACTACTTAGGTCCTATAATTCACCCCTCCACTTT.

The chain couples TRBV2 to TRBJ2-1; TRBD1 or TRBD2 may be the D gene (6 bases each). V lost 4 bases, J lost 0 bases, and 7 bases lay in between. Germline V CDR1 and CDR2: SNHLY, FYNNEI. The CDR3 is 14 amino acids. As DNA, the CDR3 is TGTGCCAGCAGTGCGGGGGCCTCCTACAATGAGCAGTTCTTC. It encodes CASSAGASYNEQFF.

This clonotype appeared a few times. The chain combines TRBV12-3 or TRBV12-4 with TRBJ2-3; D assignment may be TRBD1 or TRBD2 (6 bases each). V was shortened by 2 bases and J by 4 bases, with 13 bases between the two germline ends. The CDR3 is 15 amino acids. This CDR3 reads CASSLRGALPDTQYF. The CDR3 coding sequence is TGTGCCAGCAGTTTAAGGGGGGCTCTGCCAGATACGCAGTATTTT.

This clonotype has a handful of counts. The rearrangement links TRBV6-5 to TRBJ2-1; D might be TRBD2 (5 bases). The germline V and J ends were trimmed by 0 bases and 7 bases, with 16 bases remaining between them. Germline V CDR1 and CDR2: MNHEY, SVGAGI. CDR3 size: 16 residues. This CDR3 reads CASSYSSQRTRNEQFF. The CDR3 nucleotides are TGTGCCAGCAGTTACTCGTCCCAGCGGACTCGGAATGAGCAGTTCTTC.

The rearrangement uses TRBV5-4 and TRBJ1-5; no clear D. CDR3 length: 14 amino acids. CDR1 SGHNT and CDR2 YYREEE come from the germline V gene (reference sequence). Trimming pared 3 bases from V and 4 bases from J, leaving 11 bases between. The chain's CDR3 is CASSSGPTNQPQHF. Written as DNA, the CDR3 is TGTGCCAGCAGCTCCGGACCAACAAATCAGCCCCAGCATTTT.

This clonotype has at least ten counts. The rearrangement uses TRBV30 and TRBJ2-7; D is perhaps TRBD1 (6 bases). Germline CDR1 and CDR2: GTSNPN and SVGIG (reference sequence). The germline V and J ends were trimmed by 3 bases and 5 bases, with 14 bases remaining between them. The CDR3 runs 13 residues. The DNA for the CDR3 is TGTGCCTGGAGCCCGGACAGTGTTAACGAGCAGTACTTC. Amino acid sequence: CAWSPDSVNEQYF.

The chain has TRBV5-1 and TRBJ1-6, with no clear D. V lost 5 bases to trimming and J lost 5 bases, with 8 bases between them. This CDR3 spans 13 amino acids. CDR1 and CDR2 (germline): SGHRS, YFSETQ. In DNA form, the CDR3 reads TGCGCCAGCAGTCGGGATAATAATTCACCCCTCCACTTT. Translation gives CASSRDNNSPLHF.

The V and J genes are TRBV12-3 or TRBV12-4 and TRBJ1-4; D not resolved. Deletions cut 4 bases from V and 7 bases from J, with 10 bases between. The CDR3 extends over 13 amino acids. The CDR3 sequence is CASSSHAVEKLFF. CDR3 DNA sequence: TGTGCCAGCAGTTCCCATGCGGTTGAAAAACTGTTTTTT.

V gene TRBV12-3 or TRBV12-4 combines with J gene TRBJ2-7; 10 bases line up with TRBD2. V was pared by 5 bases and J by 5 bases, with 9 bases of the junction left unmatched. This CDR3 has 15 residues. The CDR3 reads CASSLLSGGADEQYF. CDR3 sequence (DNA): TGTGCCAGCAGTCTCCTAAGCGGGGGGGCCGACGAGCAGTACTTC.

This clonotype occurred a few times. The chain couples TRBV29-1 to TRBJ2-5, with 7 positions matching TRBD1. The CDR3 length is 12 residues. Per the germline V gene, CDR1 is SQVTM and CDR2 is ANQGSEA. J lost 5 bases, V lost 4 bases, and 4 bases had no gene match. CDR3 sequence: CSVGDRGETQYF. The DNA for the CDR3 is TGCAGCGTTGGGGACAGAGGGGAGACCCAGTACTTC.